The subject of this entry is one T cell receptor (beta chain). The CDR3 consists of 16 residues. Germline V CDR1 and CDR2: KGHDR, SFDVKD. The V gene end was trimmed by 3 bases and the J gene end by 7 bases; junction bases not matched to a gene: 8. The data were obtained in a study of control samples from healthy donors and cancer patients. Clones were read by immunoSEQ multiplex PCR, and TCRdb kept only the in-frame ones, dropping some. The data show roughly 93,000 clones, approximately 91% seen once. Sequenced sample: PBMCs. The chain employs TRBV24-1 and TRBJ1-6; 7 positions agree with TRBD1. The receptor comes from a woman between 45 and 60 years old with colorectal cancer. This CDR3 is CATSDPREGANSPLHF. CDR3 DNA: TGTGCCACCAGTGATCCCCGAGAGGGGGCGAATTCACCCCTCCACTTT.